This TCR beta chain was recovered during a study of OX40 agonist ivuxolimab in advanced cancers. Study details: Patients were treated with intravenous ivuxolimab, dosed at 0.01 to 10 mg/kg and infused every 2 weeks. Every patient in dose escalation had hepatocellular carcinoma, melanoma, renal cell or head and neck cancer. Anti-PD-1, anti-PD-L1 or anti-CTLA-4 therapy given earlier was allowed, and around 40% had some.

Here immunoSEQ multiplex PCR was the method, and the copy in TCRdb shows in-frame clones only, minus some. The sample lists about 64,000 clones; 91% were seen once. With 0 bases removed from V and 8 bases from J, the gap between germline ends came to 7 bases. Germline V gene lookup returns CDR1 LGHNT and CDR2 FRNRAP. The CDR3 is 13 amino acids. The gene calls are TRBV12-5 and TRBJ2-2; D gene ambiguous. The TCR sequence derives from an adult with an advanced solid tumor such as melanoma, head and neck, liver or kidney cancer. The sample consisted of CD4+ or CD8+ T cells sorted from blood, taken in a trial of the OX40 agonist ivuxolimab. The CDR3 DNA reads TGTGCTAGTGGTTTGGTACGGTGGGGGGAGCTGTTTTTT. It is translated as CASGLVRWGELFF.